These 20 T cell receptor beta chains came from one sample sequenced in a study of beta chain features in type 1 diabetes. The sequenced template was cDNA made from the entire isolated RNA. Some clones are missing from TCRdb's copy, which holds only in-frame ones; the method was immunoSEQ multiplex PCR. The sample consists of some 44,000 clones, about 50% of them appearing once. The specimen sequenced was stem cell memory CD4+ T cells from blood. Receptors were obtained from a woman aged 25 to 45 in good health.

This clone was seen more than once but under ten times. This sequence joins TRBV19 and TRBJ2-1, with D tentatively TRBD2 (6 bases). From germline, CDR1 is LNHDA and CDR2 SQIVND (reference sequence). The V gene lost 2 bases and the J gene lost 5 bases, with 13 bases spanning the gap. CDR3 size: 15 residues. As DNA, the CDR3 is TGTGCCAGTAGTATACTCCGGGAGCCCAACAATGAGCAGTTCTTC. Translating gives CASSILREPNNEQFF.

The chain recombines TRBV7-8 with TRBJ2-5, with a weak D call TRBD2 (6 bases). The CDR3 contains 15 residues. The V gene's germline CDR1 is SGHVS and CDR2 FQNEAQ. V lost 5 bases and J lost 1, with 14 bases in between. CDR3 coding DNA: TGTGCCAGCAGCCCCCTCGGAGGGTTCCAAGAGACCCAGTACTTC. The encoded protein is CASSPLGGFQETQYF.

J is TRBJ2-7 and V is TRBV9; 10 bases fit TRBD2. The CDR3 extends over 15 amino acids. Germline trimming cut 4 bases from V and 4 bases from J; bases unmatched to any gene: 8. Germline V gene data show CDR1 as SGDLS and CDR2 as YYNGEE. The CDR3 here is CASSPSSGRKYEQYF. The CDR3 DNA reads TGTGCCAGCAGCCCATCTAGCGGGAGAAAGTACGAGCAGTACTTC.

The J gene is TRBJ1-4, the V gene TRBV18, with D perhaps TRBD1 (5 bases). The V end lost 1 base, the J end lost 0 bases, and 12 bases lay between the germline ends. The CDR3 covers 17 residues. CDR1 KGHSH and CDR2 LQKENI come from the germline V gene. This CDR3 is CASSPLLPGPTNEKLFF. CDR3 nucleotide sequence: TGTGCCAGCTCACCACTTTTGCCAGGGCCAACTAATGAAAAACTGTTTTTT.

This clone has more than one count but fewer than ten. The CDR3 DNA follows: TGTGCCAGCAATTTATGGGGGACACAGCCCCAGCATTTT. Amino acid sequence: CASNLWGTQPQHF. The chain carries TRBV2 and TRBJ1-5; TRBD1 is a possible D gene (6 bases). Germline V gene data show CDR1 as SNHLY and CDR2 as FYNNEI. CDR3 length equals 13 residues. V lost 7 bases to trimming and J lost 7 bases, with 14 bases between them. Full variable domain (outside the CDR3, taken from reference TRBV2 and TRBJ1-5): EPEVTQTPSHQVTQMGQEVILRCVPISNHLYFYWYRQILGQKVEFLVSFYNNEISEKSEIFDDQFSVERPDGSNFTLKIRSTKLEDSAMYFCASNLWGTQPQHFGDGTRLSIL.

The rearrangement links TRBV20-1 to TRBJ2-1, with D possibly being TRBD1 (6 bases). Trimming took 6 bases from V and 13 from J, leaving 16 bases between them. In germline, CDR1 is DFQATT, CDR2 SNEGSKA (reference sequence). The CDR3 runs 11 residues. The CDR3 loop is CSASRQEQQFF. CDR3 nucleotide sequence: TGCAGTGCATCCCGACAGGAACAACAGTTCTTC.

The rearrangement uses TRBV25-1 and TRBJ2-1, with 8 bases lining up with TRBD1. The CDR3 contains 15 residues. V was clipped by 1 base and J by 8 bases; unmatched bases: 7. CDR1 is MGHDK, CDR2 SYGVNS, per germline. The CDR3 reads CASSESDRGFDEQFF. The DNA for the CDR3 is TGTGCCAGCAGTGAATCCGACAGGGGATTTGATGAGCAGTTCTTC.

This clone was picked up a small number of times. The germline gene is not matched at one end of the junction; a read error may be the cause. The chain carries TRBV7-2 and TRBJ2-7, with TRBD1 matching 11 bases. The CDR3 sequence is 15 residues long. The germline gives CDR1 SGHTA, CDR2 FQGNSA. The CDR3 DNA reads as TGTGCCAGCAGCTTAGATTGGACAGGGGGCGCTTCACTACGATTC. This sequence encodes CASSLDWTGGASLRF. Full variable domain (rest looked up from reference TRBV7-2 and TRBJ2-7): GAGVSQSPSNKVTEKGKDVELRCDPISGHTALYWYRQSLGQGLEFLIYFQGNSAPDKSGLPSDRFSAERTGGSVSTLTIQRTQQEDSAVYLCASSLDWTGGASLRFGPGTRLTVT.

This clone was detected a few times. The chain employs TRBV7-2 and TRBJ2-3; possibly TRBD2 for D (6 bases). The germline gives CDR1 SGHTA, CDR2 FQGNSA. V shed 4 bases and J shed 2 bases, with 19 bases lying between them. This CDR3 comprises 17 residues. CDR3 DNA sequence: TGTGCCAGCAGCTCGATCCCACTAGCTCGAACCACAGATACGCAGTATTTT. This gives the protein CASSSIPLARTTDTQYF.

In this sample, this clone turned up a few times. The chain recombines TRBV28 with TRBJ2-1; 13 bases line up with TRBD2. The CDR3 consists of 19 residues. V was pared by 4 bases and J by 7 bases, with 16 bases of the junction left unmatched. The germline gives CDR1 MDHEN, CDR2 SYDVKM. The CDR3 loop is CASSSPGLAGPPRENEQFF. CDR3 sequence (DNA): TGTGCCAGCAGTTCCCCGGGACTAGCGGGACCGCCCCGCGAGAATGAGCAGTTCTTC.

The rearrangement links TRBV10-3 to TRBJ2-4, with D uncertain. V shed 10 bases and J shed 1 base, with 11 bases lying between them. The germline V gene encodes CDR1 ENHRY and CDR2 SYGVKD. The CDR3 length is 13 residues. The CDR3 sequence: CATAAGAKNIQYF. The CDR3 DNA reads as TGTGCCACCGCGGCCGGCGCCAAAAACATTCAGTACTTC.

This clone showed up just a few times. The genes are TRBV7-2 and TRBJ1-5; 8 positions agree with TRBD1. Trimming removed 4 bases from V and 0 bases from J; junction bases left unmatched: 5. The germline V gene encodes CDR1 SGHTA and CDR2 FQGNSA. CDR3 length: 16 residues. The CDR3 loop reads CASSSQGVYSNQPQHF. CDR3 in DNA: TGTGCCAGCAGCTCACAGGGGGTCTATAGCAATCAGCCCCAGCATTTT.

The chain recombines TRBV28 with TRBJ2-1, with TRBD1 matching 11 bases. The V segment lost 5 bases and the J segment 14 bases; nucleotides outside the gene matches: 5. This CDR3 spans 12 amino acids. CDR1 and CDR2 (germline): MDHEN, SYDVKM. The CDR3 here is CASSQGQGAEFF. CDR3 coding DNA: TGTGCCAGCAGTCAAGGACAGGGGGCCGAGTTCTTC.

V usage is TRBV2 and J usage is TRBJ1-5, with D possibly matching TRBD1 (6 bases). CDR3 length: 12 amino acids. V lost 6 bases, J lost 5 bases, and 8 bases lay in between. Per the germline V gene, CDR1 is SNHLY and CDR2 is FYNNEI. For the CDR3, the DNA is TGTGCCAGCAGCTCAGGGGATCAGCCCCAGCATTTT. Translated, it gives CASSSGDQPQHF.

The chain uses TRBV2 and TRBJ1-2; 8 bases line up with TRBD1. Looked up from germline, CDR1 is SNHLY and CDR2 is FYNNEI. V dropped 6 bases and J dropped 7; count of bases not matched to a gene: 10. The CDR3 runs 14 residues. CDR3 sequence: CASRVEQGVVGYTF. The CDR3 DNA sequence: TGTGCCAGCAGGGTCGAACAGGGGGTGGTTGGCTACACCTTC.

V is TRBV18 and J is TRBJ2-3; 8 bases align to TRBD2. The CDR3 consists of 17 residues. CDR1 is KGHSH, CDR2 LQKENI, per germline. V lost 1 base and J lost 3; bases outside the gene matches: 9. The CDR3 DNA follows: TGTGCCAGCTCACCACTACGCGCGGGAGGCAATACAGATACGCAGTATTTT. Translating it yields CASSPLRAGGNTDTQYF.

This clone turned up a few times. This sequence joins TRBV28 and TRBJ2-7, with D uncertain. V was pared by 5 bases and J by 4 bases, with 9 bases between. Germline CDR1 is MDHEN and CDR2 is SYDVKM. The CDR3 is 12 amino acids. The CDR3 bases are TGTGCCAGCAGTCTAAATAAATACGAGCAGTACTTC. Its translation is CASSLNKYEQYF.

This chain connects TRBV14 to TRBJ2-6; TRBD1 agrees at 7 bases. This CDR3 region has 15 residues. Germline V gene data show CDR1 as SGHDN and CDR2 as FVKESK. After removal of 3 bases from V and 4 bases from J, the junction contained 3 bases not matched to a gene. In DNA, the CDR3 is TGTGCCAGCAGCCAGACAGGGACCGGGGCCAACGTCCTGACTTTC. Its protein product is CASSQTGTGANVLTF.

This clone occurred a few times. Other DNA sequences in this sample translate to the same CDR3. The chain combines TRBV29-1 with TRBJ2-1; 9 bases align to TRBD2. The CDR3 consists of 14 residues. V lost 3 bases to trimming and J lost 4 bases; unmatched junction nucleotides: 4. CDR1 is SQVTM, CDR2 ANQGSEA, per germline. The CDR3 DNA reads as TGCAGCGTTGAGGCGGGAGGGCCTTACAATGAGCAGTTCTTC. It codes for CSVEAGGPYNEQFF.

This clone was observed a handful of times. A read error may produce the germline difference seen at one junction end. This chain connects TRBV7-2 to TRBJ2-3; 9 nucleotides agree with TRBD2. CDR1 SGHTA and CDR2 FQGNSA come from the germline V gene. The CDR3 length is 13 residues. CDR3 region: CASGASGEDMQYF. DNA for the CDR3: TGTGCCAGTGGGGCTAGCGGGGAGGATATGCAGTATTTT. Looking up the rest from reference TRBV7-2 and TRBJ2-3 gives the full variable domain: GAGVSQSPSNKVTEKGKDVELRCDPISGHTALYWYRQSLGQGLEFLIYFQGNSAPDKSGLPSDRFSAERTGGSVSTLTIQRTQQEDSAVYLCASGASGEDMQYFGPGTRLTVL.